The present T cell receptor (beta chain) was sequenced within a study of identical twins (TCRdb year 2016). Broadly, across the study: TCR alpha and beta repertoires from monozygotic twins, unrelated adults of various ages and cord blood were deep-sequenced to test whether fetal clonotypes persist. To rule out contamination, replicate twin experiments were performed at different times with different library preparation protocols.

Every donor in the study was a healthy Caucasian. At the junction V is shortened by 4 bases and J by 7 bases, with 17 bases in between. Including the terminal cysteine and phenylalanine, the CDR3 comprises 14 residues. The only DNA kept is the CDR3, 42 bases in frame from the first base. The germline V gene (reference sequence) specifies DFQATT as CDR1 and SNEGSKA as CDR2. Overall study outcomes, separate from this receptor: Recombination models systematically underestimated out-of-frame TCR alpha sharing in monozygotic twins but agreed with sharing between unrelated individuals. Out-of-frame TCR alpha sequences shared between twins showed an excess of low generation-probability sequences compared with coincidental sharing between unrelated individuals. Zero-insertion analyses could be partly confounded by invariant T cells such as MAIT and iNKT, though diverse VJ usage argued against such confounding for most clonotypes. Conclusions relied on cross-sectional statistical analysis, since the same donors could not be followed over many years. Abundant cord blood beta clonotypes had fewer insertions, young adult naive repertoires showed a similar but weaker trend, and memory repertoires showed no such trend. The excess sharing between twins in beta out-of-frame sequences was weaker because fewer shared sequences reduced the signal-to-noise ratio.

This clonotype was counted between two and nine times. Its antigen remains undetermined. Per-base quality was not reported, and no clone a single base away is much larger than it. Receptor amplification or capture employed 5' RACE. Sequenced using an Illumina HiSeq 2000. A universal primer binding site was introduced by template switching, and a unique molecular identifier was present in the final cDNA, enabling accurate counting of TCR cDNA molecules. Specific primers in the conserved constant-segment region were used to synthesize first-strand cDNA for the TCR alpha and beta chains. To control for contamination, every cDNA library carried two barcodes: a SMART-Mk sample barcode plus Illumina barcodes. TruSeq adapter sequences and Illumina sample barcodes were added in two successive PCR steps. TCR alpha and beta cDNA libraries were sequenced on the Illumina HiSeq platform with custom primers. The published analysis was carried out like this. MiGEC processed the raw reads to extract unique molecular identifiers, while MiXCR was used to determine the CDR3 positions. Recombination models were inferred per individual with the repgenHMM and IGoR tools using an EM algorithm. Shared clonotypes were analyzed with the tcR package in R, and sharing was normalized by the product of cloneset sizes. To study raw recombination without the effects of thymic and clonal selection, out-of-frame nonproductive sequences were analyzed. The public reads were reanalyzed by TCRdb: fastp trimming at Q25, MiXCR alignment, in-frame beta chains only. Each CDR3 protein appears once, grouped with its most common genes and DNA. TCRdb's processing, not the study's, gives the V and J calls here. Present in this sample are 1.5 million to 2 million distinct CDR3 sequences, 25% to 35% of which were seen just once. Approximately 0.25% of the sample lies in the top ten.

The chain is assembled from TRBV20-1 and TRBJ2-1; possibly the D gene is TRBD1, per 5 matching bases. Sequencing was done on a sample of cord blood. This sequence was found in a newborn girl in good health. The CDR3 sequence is CSAKGAGWMNEQFF. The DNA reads TGCAGTGCTAAAGGGGCCGGGTGGATGAATGAGCAGTTCTTC.